The 27 T cell receptor beta chains given below trace back to one sample, sequenced in a study of cytomegalovirus exposure and HLA in healthy donors. PCR employed 60 Vbeta and 13 Jbeta primers. Only in-frame clones appear in the TCRdb table, and some are missing; sequencing was by immunoSEQ multiplex PCR. The repertoire includes 90,000 to 130,000 clones, roughly 74% of them detected once, and roughly 0.9% sits in the top ten. Input material: PBMCs. These receptors were taken from a woman in her 30s in good health and CMV-seronegative.

This sequence joins TRBV5-1 and TRBJ2-7; D might be TRBD1 (5 bases). The V gene's germline CDR1 is SGHRS and CDR2 YFSETQ. Trimming cost V 5 bases and J 5 bases, with 17 bases left between them. The CDR3 spans 14 residues. The CDR3 loop is CASRGNVGHDEQYF. Written as DNA, the CDR3 is TGCGCCAGCAGAGGTAATGTGGGGCACGACGAGCAGTACTTC.

The chain joins TRBV4-2 to TRBJ1-6, with D possibly being TRBD1 (5 bases). The CDR3 sequence is 16 residues long. The germline gives CDR1 LGHNA, CDR2 YNFKEQ. Between the trimmed V and J ends, which lost 0 bases and 10 bases, there was a span of 16 bases. The CDR3 coding sequence is TGTGCCAGCAGCCAAGAGGACAAGGGAATCAGCTCACCCCTCCACTTT. Translated, it gives CASSQEDKGISSPLHF.

In this sample, this clone turned up a few times. V is TRBV7-7 and J is TRBJ2-3; weak D call: TRBD2 (5 bases). Looked up from germline, CDR1 is SSHAT and CDR2 is FNYEAQ (reference sequence). This CDR3 contains 13 residues. Trimming removed 4 bases from V and 2 bases from J, with 7 bases in between. The CDR3 spells CASSSGNTDTQYF. CDR3 nucleotides: TGTGCCAGCAGCTCGGGGAACACAGATACGCAGTATTTT.

The chain uses TRBV6-1 and TRBJ2-5; D is perhaps TRBD2 (6 bases). V gave up 3 bases and J gave up 4 bases, with 12 bases separating them. This CDR3 region has 14 residues. Germline lookup yields CDR1 MNHNS and CDR2 SASEGT. CDR3 nucleotide sequence: TGTGCCAGCAGTGAGATGGGAGGAGGAGAGACCCAGTACTTC. Translating it yields CASSEMGGGETQYF.

V usage is TRBV29-1 and J usage is TRBJ2-1; D perhaps matches TRBD2 (6 bases). The germline V gene has CDR1 SQVTM and CDR2 ANQGSEA. Trimming stripped 6 bases from V and 10 bases from J, with 16 bases between. The CDR3 length is 12 residues. The CDR3 DNA reads TGCAGCGTCGTGGGGACTTTCCCAGAGCAGTTCTTC. Translating gives CSVVGTFPEQFF.

The rearrangement links TRBV27 to TRBJ1-2; TRBD1 matches 9 bases. Trimming took 4 bases from V and 4 from J; bases not matched to a gene: 7. Germline-derived CDR1 and CDR2 are MNHEY and SMNVEV (reference sequence). The CDR3 is made up of 15 amino acids. The CDR3 spells CASSYRGQVLYGYTF. The CDR3 bases are TGTGCCAGCAGTTACAGGGGGCAGGTACTCTATGGCTACACCTTC.

The gene calls are TRBV30 and TRBJ2-7, with 7 bases identical to TRBD2. Germline loops: CDR1 GTSNPN, CDR2 SVGIG (reference sequence). This CDR3 region has 13 residues. J gave up 5 bases and V 0 bases, and 4 bases lay outside the gene matches. CDR3 coding DNA: TGTGCCTGGAGTGTCTCCAGCGGGAACGAGCAGTACTTC. Translating it yields CAWSVSSGNEQYF.

The chain uses TRBV5-1 and TRBJ2-7, with D maybe TRBD2 (6 bases). Per germline, CDR1 SGHRS and CDR2 YFSETQ. V lost 0 bases to trimming and J lost 5 bases, with 18 bases between them. CDR3 length: 16 amino acids. Written as DNA, the CDR3 is TGCGCCAGCAGCTTGGGGGTGGGGGGTCTTAGTGACGAGCAGTACTTC. It specifies CASSLGVGGLSDEQYF.

This sequence joins TRBV9 and TRBJ2-5, with 8 bases that match TRBD2. Unmatched junction bases numbered 6, after V lost 0 bases and J lost 5 bases. The length of the CDR3 is 15 residues. In germline, CDR1 is SGDLS, CDR2 YYNGEE. CDR3 sequence reads: CASSVAGTGGETQYF. The CDR3 region has the DNA TGTGCCAGCAGCGTAGCCGGGACGGGGGGGGAGACCCAGTACTTC.

V gene TRBV30 combines with J gene TRBJ1-2; TRBD1 might be the D (6 bases). CDR3 length: 14 amino acids. The germline V gene has CDR1 GTSNPN and CDR2 SVGIG (reference sequence). V gave up 0 bases and J gave up 4 bases, with 12 bases separating them. The CDR3 region is CAWSVRQGSYGYTF. Here the CDR3 DNA reads TGTGCCTGGAGTGTACGTCAGGGGTCCTATGGCTACACCTTC.

The rearrangement joins TRBV7-2 to TRBJ2-5; 7 bases line up with TRBD2. The CDR3 runs to 15 residues. The junction had 6 bases not matched to a gene; V was cut back by 1 base and J by 4 bases. CDR1 SGHTA and CDR2 FQGNSA come from the germline V gene. CDR3 region: CASSLVWEGAETQYF. CDR3 nucleotides: TGTGCCAGCAGCTTAGTGTGGGAGGGCGCAGAGACCCAGTACTTC.

The rearrangement links TRBV4-2 to TRBJ1-1; 7 bases are shared with TRBD1. This CDR3 spans 18 amino acids. The V gene end was trimmed by 4 bases and the J gene end by 1 base; junction bases not matched to a gene: 15. Germline CDR1 reads LGHNA; CDR2 reads YNFKEQ. In DNA, the CDR3 is TGTGCCAGCAGCCGGGGCCTAGAGACAGGGATAGGGAACACTGAAGCTTTCTTT. Translating it yields CASSRGLETGIGNTEAFF.

The chain recombines TRBV5-1 with TRBJ2-3; the match to TRBD2 covers 10 bases. Losses at the gene ends were 5 bases for V and 3 bases for J; bases not matched to a gene: 9. The CDR3 is 16 residues long. The germline V gene has CDR1 SGHRS and CDR2 YFSETQ. CDR3 coding DNA: TGCGCCAGCAGGGTGGCTAGCGGGAGTGCTACAGATACGCAGTATTTT. It encodes CASRVASGSATDTQYF.

The CDR3 nucleotides read TGTGCCAGCAGCTTTGTAGGACAGGAAGAGCCCCAGCATTTT. Residues: CASSFVGQEEPQHF. V is TRBV7-9 and J is TRBJ1-5, with TRBD1 identical over 7 bases. CDR3 length: 14 residues. Germline trimming cut 3 bases from V and 8 bases from J; bases unmatched to any gene: 7. Looked up from germline, CDR1 is SEHNR and CDR2 is FQNEAQ (reference sequence). The variable domain in full, completed from reference TRBV7-9 and TRBJ1-5, reads DTGVSQNPRHKITKRGQNVTFRCDPISEHNRLYWYRQTLGQGPEFLTYFQNEAQLEKSRLLSDRFSAERPKGSFSTLEIQRTEQGDSAMYLCASSFVGQEEPQHFGDGTRLSIL.

The chain employs TRBV27 and TRBJ2-7; 9 nucleotides match TRBD1. The ends lost 3 bases at V and 4 bases at J; junction bases unmatched: 7. The germline V gene encodes CDR1 MNHEY and CDR2 SMNVEV (reference sequence). The length of the CDR3 is 15 residues. The DNA of the CDR3 is TGTGCCAGCAGTTTCTCCGGGACAGGGTTATACGAGCAGTACTTC. Its translation is CASSFSGTGLYEQYF.

DNA of the CDR3: TGTGCCAGTAAGCAGGGCTATGCAACTAATGAAAAACTGTTTTTT. It yields the protein CASKQGYATNEKLFF. The V gene is TRBV19, the J gene TRBJ1-4; a possible D gene is TRBD1 (5 bases). The CDR3 is made up of 15 amino acids. The germline CDR1 and CDR2 sequences are LNHDA and SQIVND (reference sequence). V was clipped by 7 bases and J by 0 bases, with 12 bases between them.

This rearrangement joins TRBV6-5 to TRBJ1-1; D unclear. The CDR3 covers 13 residues. Looked up from germline, CDR1 is MNHEY and CDR2 is SVGAGI. The V end lost 5 bases, the J end lost 6 bases, and 13 bases lay between the germline ends. The CDR3 nucleotides are TGTGCCAGCAGTACCCCAGGTTCCCCTGAAGCTTTCTTT. Translated: CASSTPGSPEAFF.

The chain links TRBV7-9 to TRBJ1-6; D gene uncertain. Trimming removed 1 base at V and 9 bases at J, with 13 bases between. The germline V gene has CDR1 SEHNR and CDR2 FQNEAQ (reference sequence). The CDR3 totals 15 residues. The CDR3 DNA follows: TGTGCCAGCAGCTTAGGACGAGCCGAGGTTTCACCCCTCCACTTT. Translation: CASSLGRAEVSPLHF.

The chain uses TRBV4-2 and TRBJ1-3, with D perhaps matching TRBD1 (5 bases). CDR1 LGHNA and CDR2 YNFKEQ come from the germline V gene. With 2 bases removed from V and 0 bases from J, the gap between germline ends came to 14 bases. The CDR3 runs 17 residues. In nucleotides, the CDR3 is TGTGCCAGCAGCCAAAGACAGCCCCCACCCTCTGGAAACACCATATATTTT. Translated, it gives CASSQRQPPPSGNTIYF.

The chain is built from TRBV28 and TRBJ2-3; TRBD2 agrees at 8 bases. CDR3 length: 14 amino acids. Germline-derived CDR1 and CDR2 are MDHEN and SYDVKM. J was trimmed by 5 bases and V by 4 bases; bases with no gene match: 5. For the CDR3, the DNA is TGTGCCAGCAGTTCCGGGGGGGGGAAAGATACGCAGTATTTT. Encoded protein: CASSSGGGKDTQYF. The whole variable domain, filled in from reference TRBV28 and TRBJ2-3, reads DVKVTQSSRYLVKRTGEKVFLECVQDMDHENMFWYRQDPGLGLRLIYFSYDVKMKEKGDIPEGYSVSREKKERFSLILESASTNQTSMYLCASSSGGGKDTQYFGPGTRLTVL.

J is TRBJ2-3 and V is TRBV10-1; tentative D call: TRBD2 (6 bases). Germline CDR1 is WNHNN and CDR2 is SYGVQD (reference sequence). This CDR3 region has 13 residues. The V end lost 4 bases, the J end lost 2 bases, and 7 bases lay between the germline ends. CDR3 residues: CASSAGVTDTQYF. The CDR3 nucleotides read TGCGCCAGCAGTGCGGGGGTCACAGATACGCAGTATTTT.

The chain employs TRBV27 and TRBJ2-5, with TRBD1 identical over 9 bases. Germline CDR1 is MNHEY and CDR2 is SMNVEV (reference sequence). J lost 6 bases, V lost 7 bases, and 6 bases had no gene match. The CDR3 is 13 residues long. CDR3: CASKRTGEQTQYF. For the CDR3, the DNA is TGTGCCAGCAAAAGGACAGGGGAGCAGACCCAGTACTTC.

The chain's CDR3 is CASSLPPWGRLDYGYTF. CDR3 sequence (DNA): TGTGCCAGCAGCTTACCCCCCTGGGGCCGGCTAGACTATGGCTACACCTTC. This chain connects TRBV7-2 to TRBJ1-2; D perhaps matches TRBD1 (5 bases). CDR1 and CDR2 from the germline V gene are SGHTA and FQGNSA. The V and J ends lost 2 bases and 3 bases respectively, with 19 bases between them. This CDR3 is built from 17 residues.

The V call is TRBV7-9, the J call TRBJ1-2; D not resolved. CDR1 is SEHNR, CDR2 FQNEAQ, per germline (reference sequence). The CDR3 extends over 11 amino acids. Trimming stripped 4 bases from V and 5 bases from J, with 5 bases between. The CDR3 DNA reads TGTGCCAGCAGCTCCCTTTATGGCTACACCTTC. It specifies CASSSLYGYTF. The variable domain in full, completed from reference TRBV7-9 and TRBJ1-2, reads DTGVSQNPRHKITKRGQNVTFRCDPISEHNRLYWYRQTLGQGPEFLTYFQNEAQLEKSRLLSDRFSAERPKGSFSTLEIQRTEQGDSAMYLCASSSLYGYTFGSGTRLTVV.

The J gene is TRBJ2-5, the V gene TRBV5-6; a possible D gene is TRBD2 (5 bases). Trimming removed 4 bases from V and 0 bases from J, with 10 bases in between. The CDR3 consists of 14 residues. Germline CDR1 SGHDT, CDR2 YYEEEE. The CDR3 DNA follows: TGTGCCAGCAGCCAACTAGGTAACCAAGAGACCCAGTACTTC. It codes for CASSQLGNQETQYF.

J is TRBJ1-4 and V is TRBV5-4; 8 bases match TRBD1. CDR1 is SGHNT, CDR2 YYREEE, per germline (reference sequence). J lost 2 bases, V lost 4 bases, and 7 bases had no gene match. The CDR3 contains 16 residues. The CDR3 region has the DNA TGTGCCAGCAGCCCCCGGACAGGGAAGACTAATGAAAAACTGTTTTTT. Encoded protein: CASSPRTGKTNEKLFF.

The V gene is TRBV30, the J gene TRBJ1-2, with a tentative D call TRBD1 (6 bases). CDR3 length: 15 residues. The V gene's germline CDR1 is GTSNPN and CDR2 SVGIG (reference sequence). V lost 0 bases and J lost 4, with 15 bases in between. The CDR3 DNA sequence: TGTGCCTGGAGTGTATCCCAGGGGCTGGGCTATGGCTACACCTTC. Translated, it gives CAWSVSQGLGYGYTF.